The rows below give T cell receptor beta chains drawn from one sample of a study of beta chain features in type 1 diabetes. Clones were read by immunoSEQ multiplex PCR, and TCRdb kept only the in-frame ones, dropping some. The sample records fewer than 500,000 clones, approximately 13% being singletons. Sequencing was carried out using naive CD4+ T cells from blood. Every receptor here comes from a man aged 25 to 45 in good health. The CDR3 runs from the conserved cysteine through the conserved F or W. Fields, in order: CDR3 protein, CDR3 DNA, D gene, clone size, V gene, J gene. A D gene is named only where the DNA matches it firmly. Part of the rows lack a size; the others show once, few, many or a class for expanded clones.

CDR3: CASSNTLTEAFF
DNA: TGTGCCAGCAGCAATACCCTCACTGAAGCTTTCTTT
D: NA
size: NA
V: TRBV7-6
J: TRBJ1-1

CDR3: CASSLTGGSYNEQFF
DNA: TGTGCCAGCAGCCTTACGGGGGGGTCCTACAATGAGCAGTTCTTC
D: TRBD2
size: few
V: TRBV7-8
J: TRBJ2-1

CDR3: CASSVGGYASPLHF
DNA: TGTGCCAGCAGCGTAGGGGGTTATGCTTCACCCCTCCACTTT
D: NA
size: NA
V: TRBV5-4
J: TRBJ1-6

CDR3: CASRVQGSGANVLTF
DNA: TGTGCCAGCAGGGTACAGGGCTCTGGGGCCAACGTCCTGACTTTC
D: NA
size: few
V: TRBV2
J: TRBJ2-6

CDR3: CASSDGDYEQYF
DNA: TGTGCCAGCAGTGACGGGGACTACGAGCAGTACTTC
D: NA
size: few
V: TRBV25-1
J: TRBJ2-7

CDR3: CASSVIGFASNFIDEQFF
DNA: TGTGCCAGCAGCGTCATAGGGTTCGCTAGCAATTTTATCGATGAGCAGTTCTTC
D: NA
size: few
V: TRBV9
J: TRBJ2-1

CDR3: CASSEETGSYRVAFF
DNA: TGTGCCAGCAGTGAAGAAACAGGGTCATACCGGGTAGCTTTCTTT
D: NA
size: NA
V: TRBV6-1
J: TRBJ1-1

CDR3: CASSVQGNTEAFF
DNA: TGTGCCAGCAGCGTTCAGGGGAACACTGAAGCTTTCTTT
D: NA
size: few
V: TRBV9
J: TRBJ1-1

CDR3: CSALTSGRGETQYF
DNA: TGCAGCGCTCTGACTAGCGGGAGGGGTGAGACCCAGTACTTC
D: TRBD2
size: few
V: TRBV29-1
J: TRBJ2-5

CDR3: CASSPRVSGGTDTQYF
DNA: TGTGCCAGCAGCCCTCGGGTCAGCGGGGGGACAGATACGCAGTATTTT
D: TRBD2
size: NA
V: TRBV9
J: TRBJ2-3

CDR3: CASSSGGGSSYNSPLHF
DNA: TGTGCCAGCAGCTCCGGAGGGGGGTCCTCCTATAATTCACCCCTCCACTTT
D: NA
size: few
V: TRBV9
J: TRBJ1-6

CDR3: CASSEFRDSVNNEQFF
DNA: TGTGCCAGCAGTGAGTTCCGGGACTCTGTTAACAATGAGCAGTTCTTC
D: NA
size: NA
V: TRBV6-1
J: TRBJ2-1

CDR3: CASSPRQGNQPQHF
DNA: TGTGCCAGCAGCCCGCGACAGGGCAATCAGCCCCAGCATTTT
D: NA
size: few
V: TRBV7-2
J: TRBJ1-5

CDR3: CASSSNRGKETYGYTF
DNA: TGTGCCAGCTCGTCAAACAGGGGCAAGGAAACTTATGGCTACACCTTC
D: TRBD1
size: NA
V: TRBV18
J: TRBJ1-2

CDR3: CAIKRDGPYNEQFF
DNA: TGTGCCATTAAGCGGGATGGTCCCTACAATGAGCAGTTCTTC
D: TRBD2
size: NA
V: TRBV2
J: TRBJ2-1

CDR3: CASSLEGTRTYEQYF
DNA: TGCGCCAGCAGCTTGGAAGGGACAAGAACCTACGAGCAGTACTTC
D: NA
size: NA
V: TRBV5-1
J: TRBJ2-7

CDR3: CASSQDWRTGTVETQYF
DNA: TGCGCCAGCAGCCAAGATTGGAGGACAGGGACGGTCGAGACCCAGTACTTC
D: TRBD1
size: NA
V: TRBV4-1
J: TRBJ2-5

CDR3: CASSYRAYHNEQFF
DNA: TGTGCCAGCAGTTACCGCGCATACCACAATGAGCAGTTCTTC
D: NA
size: few
V: TRBV6-5
J: TRBJ2-1

CDR3: CASSPNGGRPSGANVLTF
DNA: TGTGCCAGCAGCCCAAACGGAGGGAGGCCGTCTGGGGCCAACGTCCTGACTTTC
D: NA
size: few
V: TRBV5-4
J: TRBJ2-6

CDR3: CASGFTPGVRISSTDTQYF
DNA: TGTGCTAGTGGTTTTACACCCGGGGTTAGAATCTCTAGCACAGATACGCAGTATTTT
D: NA
size: NA
V: TRBV12-5
J: TRBJ2-3

CDR3: CASSPPRRWNTEAFF
DNA: TGTGCCAGCTCACCACCTCGACGGTGGAACACTGAAGCTTTCTTT
D: NA
size: NA
V: TRBV18
J: TRBJ1-1

CDR3: CASSSAYGYTF
DNA: TGTGCCAGCTCTTCGGCCTATGGCTACACCTTC
D: NA
size: NA
V: TRBV25-1
J: TRBJ1-2

CDR3: CASSVGRGRNGYTF
DNA: TGTGCCAGCAGCGTAGGCAGGGGGCGAAATGGCTACACCTTC
D: TRBD1
size: few
V: TRBV9
J: TRBJ1-2

CDR3: CASKADRESNYGYTF
DNA: TGTGCCAGCAAAGCCGACCGAGAATCTAACTATGGCTACACCTTC
D: NA
size: few
V: TRBV27
J: TRBJ1-2

CDR3: CASSFRSGGRADTQYF
DNA: TGTGCCAGCAGCTTCCGTAGCGGGGGTAGAGCGGATACGCAGTATTTT
D: TRBD2
size: NA
V: TRBV9
J: TRBJ2-3

CDR3: CASSPAGVPYNEQFF
DNA: TGTGCCAGCTCACCTGCAGGGGTCCCCTACAATGAGCAGTTCTTC
D: NA
size: NA
V: TRBV18
J: TRBJ2-1

CDR3: CASSRPGAGGPGDTQYF
DNA: TGCGCCAGCAGCCGTCCAGGAGCGGGAGGGCCTGGAGATACGCAGTATTTT
D: TRBD2
size: NA
V: TRBV4-1
J: TRBJ2-3

CDR3: CASSPWTGQETQYF
DNA: TGTGCCAGCAGTCCCTGGACAGGGCAAGAGACCCAGTACTTC
D: TRBD1
size: few
V: TRBV6-5
J: TRBJ2-5

CDR3: CSANRSPQFF
DNA: TGCAGTGCTAACAGGAGCCCGCAGTTCTTC
D: NA
size: NA
V: TRBV20-1
J: TRBJ2-1